What follows describes a single T cell receptor beta chain. This entry belongs to a study of PD-1 blockade in mismatch repair-deficient tumors. The time point was: archival surgical resection tumor tissue. TCR sequencing covered a few patients who responded to pembrolizumab. Sequenced tumor came from stored surgical resections of a few responders. The length of the CDR3 is 15 residues. Germline values: CDR1 MDHEN, CDR2 SYDVKM. The V and J ends lost 3 bases and 3 bases, in that order; junction bases with no gene match: 5. Sequencing used immunoSEQ multiplex PCR; TCRdb keeps in-frame clones, though not all of them. This repertoire shows 3,500 to 4,000 clones, roughly 79% found once; its top ten account for under 8.5%.

The sample in question was primary tumor tissue, obtained from a patient treated with pembrolizumab. The chain is built from TRBV28 and TRBJ1-5, with TRBD1 matching over 7 bases. The TCR comes from an adult with mismatch repair-deficient cancer. The CDR3 DNA is TGTGCCAGCAGTTTCCTCGACAGGGACAATCAGCCCCAGCATTTT. The encoded protein is CASSFLDRDNQPQHF.